The 10 T cell receptor beta chains below come from one sample, sequenced in a study of blood T cell repertoires in COVID-19. This table comes from immunoSEQ multiplex PCR, and its TCRdb copy is limited to in-frame clones, with some not included. The sample has about 73,000 clones, 75% to 85% seen once; the top ten hold approximately 22%. Sequenced sample: peripheral blood. The receptors here all came from a woman in her seventies with acute or convalescent COVID-19.

The gene calls are TRBV28 and TRBJ2-7, with 7 positions matching TRBD1. Germline CDR1 reads MDHEN; CDR2 reads SYDVKM. Trimming took 4 bases from V and 1 from J; bases not matched to a gene: 7. This CDR3 region has 15 residues. CDR3 loop: CASSYRQGPSYEQYF. The CDR3 DNA follows: TGTGCCAGCAGTTACAGACAGGGACCATCCTACGAGCAGTACTTC.

This sequence joins TRBV4-1 and TRBJ2-7; TRBD2 matches 14 bases. The CDR3 spans 16 residues. Unmatched junction bases numbered 9, after V lost 4 bases and J lost 7 bases. The germline V gene encodes CDR1 MGHRA and CDR2 YSYEKL. CDR3 loop: CASSPRPGLAGEEQYF. The CDR3 nucleotides are TGCGCCAGCAGCCCGCGCCCGGGACTAGCGGGAGAGGAGCAGTACTTC.

The chain joins TRBV12-5 to TRBJ1-4; 7 nucleotides match TRBD1. Per the germline V gene, CDR1 is LGHNT and CDR2 is FRNRAP. The CDR3 has 14 residues. Germline trimming cut 4 bases from V and 10 bases from J; bases unmatched to any gene: 9. The CDR3 protein is CASGSSGGEGKLFF. The CDR3 nucleotides are TGTGCTAGTGGTTCCTCAGGGGGAGAGGGAAAACTGTTTTTT.

This clone has only a few counts. V and J are TRBV4-1 and TRBJ1-1, with 7 bases aligning to TRBD1. J gave up 4 bases and V 1 base, and 9 bases lay outside the gene matches. This CDR3 region has 16 residues. CDR1 MGHRA and CDR2 YSYEKL come from the germline V gene. CDR3 loop: CASSQGAARGPTEAFF. In nucleotides, the CDR3 is TGCGCCAGCAGCCAAGGGGCGGCGAGGGGGCCCACTGAAGCTTTCTTT.

This clone was observed a handful of times. The chain has TRBV19 and TRBJ1-5, with a tentative D call TRBD1 (5 bases). Trimming cost V 3 bases and J 6 bases, with 9 bases left between them. Germline V CDR1 and CDR2: LNHDA, SQIVND (reference sequence). This CDR3 spans 13 amino acids. CDR3 DNA: TGTGCCAGTAGTATCAGGGCAGTTCAGCCCCAGCATTTT. Its protein product is CASSIRAVQPQHF.

V gene TRBV2 combines with J gene TRBJ1-3; 7 nucleotides line up with TRBD1. Germline V gives CDR1 SNHLY, CDR2 FYNNEI. Trimming at V came to 6 bases and at J to 4 bases, leaving 6 bases not matched to a gene. The CDR3 spans 14 residues. The CDR3 is CASRRTGSGNTIYF. The CDR3 nucleotides read TGTGCCAGCAGAAGGACAGGTTCAGGAAACACCATATATTTT.

This chain joins TRBV7-3 and TRBJ1-6; D may be TRBD1 (6 bases). CDR3 length equals 15 residues. V shed 1 base and J shed 8 bases, with 12 bases lying between them. Germline V CDR1 and CDR2: SGHTA, FQGTGA. In nucleotides, the CDR3 is TGTGCCAGCAGCTTAAAGGTCAGGGGTTATTCACCCCTCCACTTT. This codes for CASSLKVRGYSPLHF.

This clone was recorded only once. The chain is built from TRBV6-5 and TRBJ1-2; weak D call: TRBD1 (6 bases). This CDR3 has 14 amino acids. Deletions cut 2 bases from V and 5 bases from J, with 12 bases between. CDR1 MNHEY and CDR2 SVGAGI come from the germline V gene. Here the CDR3 DNA reads TGTGCCAGCAGTTACCTTAGAACAGGGTATGGCTACACCTTC. This codes for CASSYLRTGYGYTF.

The chain is built from TRBV15 and TRBJ1-5; D is possibly TRBD1 (6 bases). CDR3 length equals 15 residues. V was shortened by 0 bases and J by 4 bases, with 10 bases between the two germline ends. Germline CDR1 reads LNHNV; CDR2 reads YYDKDF (reference sequence). The CDR3 sequence: CATSRDGQWNQPQHF. The CDR3 DNA reads as TGTGCCACCAGCAGAGATGGACAGTGGAATCAGCCCCAGCATTTT.

DNA for the CDR3: TGTGCCAGCAGCCCCGGGAGGGGCGCTCAGCCCCAGCATTTT. Its translation: CASSPGRGAQPQHF. The rearrangement joins TRBV5-6 to TRBJ1-5, with D possibly TRBD1 on 5 matching bases. V was clipped by 4 bases and J by 6 bases, with 14 bases between them. This CDR3 comprises 14 residues. The germline gives CDR1 SGHDT, CDR2 YYEEEE. The full variable domain, its missing parts supplied by reference TRBV5-6 and TRBJ1-5, is DAGVTQSPTHLIKTRGQQVTLRCSPKSGHDTVSWYQQALGQGPQFIFQYYEEEERQRGNFPDRFSGHQFPNYSSELNVNALLLGDSALYLCASSPGRGAQPQHFGDGTRLSIL.